This TCR beta chain was sequenced in a study of T-cell reconstitution after alpha-beta-depleted transplantation in children. Study-wide findings and caveats: The authors attributed T-cell counts and diversity one year after transplant mostly to newly produced T cells. The high TCRbeta diversity at day 60 in some patients came from surviving recipient T cells and thymic progenitors. Approximately two months post-transplant, alpha-beta T cells reportedly originated from several hundred expanded graft clones.

Molecular barcoding with unique molecular identifiers was used for the TCRbeta library. MiXCR was run by TCRdb on the PCR reads, yielding one entry per CDR3 protein. Counted here are around 300,000 distinct CDR3 sequences, roughly 8.2% occurring once; the ten biggest clones make up approximately 9.6%. Trimming removed 6 bases at V and 3 bases at J, with 17 bases between. The CDR3 has 16 residues. Germline V lookup: CDR1 MNHNS, CDR2 SASEGT. On this clonotype itself: What it binds is unknown.

The sample was peripheral blood, taken 360 days after TCRalphabeta/CD19-depleted stem cell transplant. V is TRBV6-1 and J is TRBJ2-2, with a weak D call TRBD1 (6 bases). The TCR was taken from a female patient aged 2 to 10 who had a stem cell transplant for Fanconi anemia, so the T cells may come from the graft donor. CDR3 sequence: CASSRQVLMDTGELFF. DNA for the CDR3: TGTGCCAGCAGCAGACAGGTCTTAATGGACACCGGGGAGCTGTTTTTT.